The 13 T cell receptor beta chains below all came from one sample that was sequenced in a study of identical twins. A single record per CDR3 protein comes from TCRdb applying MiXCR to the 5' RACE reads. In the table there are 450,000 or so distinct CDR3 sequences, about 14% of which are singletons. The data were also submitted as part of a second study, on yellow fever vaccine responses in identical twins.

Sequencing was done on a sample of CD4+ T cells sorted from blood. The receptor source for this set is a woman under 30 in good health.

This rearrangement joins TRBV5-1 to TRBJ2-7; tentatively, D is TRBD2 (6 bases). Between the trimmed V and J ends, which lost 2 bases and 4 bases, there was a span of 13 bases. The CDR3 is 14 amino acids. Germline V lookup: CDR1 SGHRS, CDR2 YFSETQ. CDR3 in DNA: TGCGCCAGCAGCTTCTCGGGGGATGGGTACGAGCAGTACTTC. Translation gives CASSFSGDGYEQYF.

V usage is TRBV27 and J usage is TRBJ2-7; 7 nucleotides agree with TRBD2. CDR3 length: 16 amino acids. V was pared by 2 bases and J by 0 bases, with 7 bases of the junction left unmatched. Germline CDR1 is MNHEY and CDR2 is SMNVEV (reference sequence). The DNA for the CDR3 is TGTGCCAGCAGTTTACTGGCTAGCGGCTTCTCCTACGAGCAGTACTTC. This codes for CASSLLASGFSYEQYF.

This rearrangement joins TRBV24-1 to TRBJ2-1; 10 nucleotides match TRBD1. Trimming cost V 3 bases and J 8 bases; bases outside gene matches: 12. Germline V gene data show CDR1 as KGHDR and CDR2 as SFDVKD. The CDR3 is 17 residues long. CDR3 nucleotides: TGTGCCACCAGTGATCCAACCGGGACAGGGGTCTGGGATGAGCAGTTCTTC. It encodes CATSDPTGTGVWDEQFF.

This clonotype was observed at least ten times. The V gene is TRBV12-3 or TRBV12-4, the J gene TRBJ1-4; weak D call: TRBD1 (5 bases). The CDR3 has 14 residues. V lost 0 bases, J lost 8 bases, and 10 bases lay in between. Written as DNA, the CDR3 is TGTGCCAGCAGTTTAGCAGGGGTAGGCGAAAAACTGTTTTTT. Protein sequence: CASSLAGVGEKLFF.

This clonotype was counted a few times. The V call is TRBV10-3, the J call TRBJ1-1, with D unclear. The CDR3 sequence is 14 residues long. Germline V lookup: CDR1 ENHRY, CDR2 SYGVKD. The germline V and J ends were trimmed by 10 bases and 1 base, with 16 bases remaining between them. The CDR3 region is CATSALQKNTEAFF. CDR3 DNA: TGTGCCACTAGCGCCCTGCAGAAGAACACTGAAGCTTTCTTT.

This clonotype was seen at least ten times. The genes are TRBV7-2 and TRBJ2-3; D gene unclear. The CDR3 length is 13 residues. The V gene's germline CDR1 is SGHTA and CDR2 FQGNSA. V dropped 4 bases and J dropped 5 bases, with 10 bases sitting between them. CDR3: CASSSNWGDTQYF. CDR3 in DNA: TGTGCCAGCAGCTCAAACTGGGGAGATACGCAGTATTTT.

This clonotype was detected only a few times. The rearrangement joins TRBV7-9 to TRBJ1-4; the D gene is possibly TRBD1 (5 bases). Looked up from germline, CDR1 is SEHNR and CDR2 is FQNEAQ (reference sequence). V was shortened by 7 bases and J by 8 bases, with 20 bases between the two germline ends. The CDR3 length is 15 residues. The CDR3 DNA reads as TGTGCCAGCACCTCCTGGGGGGGGACTCCAGAAAAACTGTTTTTT. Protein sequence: CASTSWGGTPEKLFF.

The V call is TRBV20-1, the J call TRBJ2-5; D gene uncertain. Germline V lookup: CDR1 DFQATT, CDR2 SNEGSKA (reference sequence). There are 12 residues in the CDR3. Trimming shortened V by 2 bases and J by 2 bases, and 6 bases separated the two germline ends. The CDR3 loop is CSARFRQETQYF. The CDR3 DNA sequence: TGCAGTGCTAGATTCCGGCAAGAGACCCAGTACTTC.

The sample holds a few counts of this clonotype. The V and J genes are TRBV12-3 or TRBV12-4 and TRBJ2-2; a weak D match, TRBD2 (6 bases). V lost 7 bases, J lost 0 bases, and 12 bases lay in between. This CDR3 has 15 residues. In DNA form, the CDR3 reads TGTGCCAGCACCCTGCGCGGGGCGAACACCGGGGAGCTGTTTTTT. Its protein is CASTLRGANTGELFF.

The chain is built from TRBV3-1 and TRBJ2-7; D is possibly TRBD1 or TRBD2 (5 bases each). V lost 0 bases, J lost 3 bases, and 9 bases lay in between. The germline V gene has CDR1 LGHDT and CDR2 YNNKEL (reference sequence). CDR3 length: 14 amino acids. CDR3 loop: CASSQDGAHYEQYF. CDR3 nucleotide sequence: TGTGCCAGCAGCCAAGACGGGGCGCACTACGAGCAGTACTTC.

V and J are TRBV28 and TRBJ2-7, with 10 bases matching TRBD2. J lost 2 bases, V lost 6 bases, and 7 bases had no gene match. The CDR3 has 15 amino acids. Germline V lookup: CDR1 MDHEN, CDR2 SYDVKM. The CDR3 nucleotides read TGTGCCAGCAGCCGGCCAGCGGGAGGGCCCTACGAGCAGTACTTC. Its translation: CASSRPAGGPYEQYF.

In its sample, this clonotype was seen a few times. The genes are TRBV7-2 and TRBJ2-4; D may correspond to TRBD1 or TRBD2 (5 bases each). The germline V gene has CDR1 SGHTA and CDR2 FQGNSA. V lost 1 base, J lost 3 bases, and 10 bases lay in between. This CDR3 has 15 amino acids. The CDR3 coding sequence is TGTGCCAGCAGCTTAGGGGGGACGGGCAAAAACATTCAGTACTTC. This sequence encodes CASSLGGTGKNIQYF. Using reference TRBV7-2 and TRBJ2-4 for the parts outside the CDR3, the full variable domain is GAGVSQSPSNKVTEKGKDVELRCDPISGHTALYWYRQSLGQGLEFLIYFQGNSAPDKSGLPSDRFSAERTGGSVSTLTIQRTQQEDSAVYLCASSLGGTGKNIQYFGAGTRLSVL.

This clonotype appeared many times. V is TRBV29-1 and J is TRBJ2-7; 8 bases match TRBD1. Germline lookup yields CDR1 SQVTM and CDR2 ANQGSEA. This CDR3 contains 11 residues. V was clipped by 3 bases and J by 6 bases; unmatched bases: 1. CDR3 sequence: CSVDQGAEQYF. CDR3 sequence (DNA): TGCAGCGTTGATCAGGGGGCCGAGCAGTACTTC.